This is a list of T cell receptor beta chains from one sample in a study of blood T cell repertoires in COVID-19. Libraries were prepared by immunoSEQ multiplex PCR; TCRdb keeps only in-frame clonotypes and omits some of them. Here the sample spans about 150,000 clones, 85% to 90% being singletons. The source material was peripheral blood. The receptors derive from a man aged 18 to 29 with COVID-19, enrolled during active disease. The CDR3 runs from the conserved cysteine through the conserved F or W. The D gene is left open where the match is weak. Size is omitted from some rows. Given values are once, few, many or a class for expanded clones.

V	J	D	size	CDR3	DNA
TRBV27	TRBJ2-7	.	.	CASSLAQNYEQYF	TGTGCCAGCAGTTTGGCTCAAAACTACGAGCAGTACTTC
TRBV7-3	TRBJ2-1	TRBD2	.	CASSSTLAGGSNEQFF	TGTGCCAGCAGCTCCACACTAGCGGGAGGAAGCAATGAGCAGTTCTTC
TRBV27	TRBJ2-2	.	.	CASSFILMGPNTGELFF	TGTGCCAGCAGTTTTATCCTGATGGGGCCGAACACCGGGGAGCTGTTTTTT
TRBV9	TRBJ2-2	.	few	CASSPDITGELFF	TGTGCCAGCAGCCCCGACATCACCGGGGAGCTGTTTTTT
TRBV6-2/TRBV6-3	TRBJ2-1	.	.	CASSSQDWHNEQFF	TGTGCCAGCAGTTCACAAGACTGGCACAATGAGCAGTTCTTC
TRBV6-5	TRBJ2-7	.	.	CASSYSYDITSAEQYF	TGTGCCAGCAGTTATTCTTACGACATAACCTCTGCCGAGCAGTACTTC
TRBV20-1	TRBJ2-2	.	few	CSASHGNTGELFF	TGCAGTGCTAGTCACGGGAACACCGGGGAGCTGTTTTTT
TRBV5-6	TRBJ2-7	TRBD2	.	CASSFGAGVPYEQYF	TGTGCCAGCAGCTTCGGTGCGGGAGTCCCCTACGAGCAGTACTTC
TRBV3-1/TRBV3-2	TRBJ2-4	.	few	CASSQEKAGIAKNIQYF	TGTGCCAGCAGCCAAGAGAAGGCGGGAATAGCCAAAAACATTCAGTACTTC
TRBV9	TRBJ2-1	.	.	CASSPETTYNEQFF	TGTGCCAGCAGCCCAGAGACTACCTACAATGAGCAGTTCTTC
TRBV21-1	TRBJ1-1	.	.	CASSLRDREGTEAFF	TGTGCCAGCAGCCTACGGGACAGGGAGGGAACTGAAGCTTTCTTT
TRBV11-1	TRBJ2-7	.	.	CASSLVSVREQYF	TGTGCCAGCAGCTTAGTTTCAGTTCGCGAGCAGTACTTC
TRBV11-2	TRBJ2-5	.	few	CASSSGPQSQYF	TGTGCCAGCAGCTCTGGGCCCCAGAGCCAGTACTTC
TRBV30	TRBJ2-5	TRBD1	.	CAWSVGIGGTGIRETQYF	TGTGCCTGGAGTGTAGGTATCGGCGGGACAGGGATTCGAGAGACCCAGTACTTC
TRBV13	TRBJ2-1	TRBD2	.	CASTKGLAASSYNEQFF	TGTGCCAGCACCAAGGGACTAGCGGCAAGCTCCTACAATGAGCAGTTCTTC
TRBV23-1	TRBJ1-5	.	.	CASSQSTVDSNQPQHF	TGCGCCAGCAGTCAATCAACAGTTGATAGCAATCAGCCCCAGCATTTT
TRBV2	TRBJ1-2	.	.	CASSLGGTSYGYTF	TGTGCCAGCAGCCTGGGGGGGACGTCCTATGGCTACACCTTC
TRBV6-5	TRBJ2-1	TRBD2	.	CASSRGLATYNEQFF	TGTGCCAGCAGCAGAGGACTAGCGACGTACAATGAGCAGTTCTTC
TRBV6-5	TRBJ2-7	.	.	CASSGTLEQYF	TGTGCCAGCAGCGGGACTTTAGAGCAGTACTTC
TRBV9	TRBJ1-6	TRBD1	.	CASSVGQLSPLHF	TGTGCCAGCAGCGTGGGACAGCTTTCACCCCTCCACTTT
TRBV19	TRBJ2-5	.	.	CASKEASGQETQYF	TGTGCCAGTAAGGAGGCTAGTGGTCAAGAGACCCAGTACTTC
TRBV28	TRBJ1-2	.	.	CASSLWEEGAYGYTF	TGTGCCAGCAGTTTATGGGAAGAGGGAGCCTATGGCTACACCTTC
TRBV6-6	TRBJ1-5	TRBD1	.	CASSYDRGNQPQHF	TGTGCCAGCAGTTACGACAGGGGGAATCAGCCCCAGCATTTT
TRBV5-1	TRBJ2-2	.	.	CASSLGLNTGELFF	TGCGCCAGCAGCTTGGGGCTGAACACCGGGGAGCTGTTTTTT
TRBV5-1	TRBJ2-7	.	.	CASSLTTGWSYEQYF	TGCGCCAGCAGCCTAACCACGGGGTGGTCCTACGAGCAGTACTTC